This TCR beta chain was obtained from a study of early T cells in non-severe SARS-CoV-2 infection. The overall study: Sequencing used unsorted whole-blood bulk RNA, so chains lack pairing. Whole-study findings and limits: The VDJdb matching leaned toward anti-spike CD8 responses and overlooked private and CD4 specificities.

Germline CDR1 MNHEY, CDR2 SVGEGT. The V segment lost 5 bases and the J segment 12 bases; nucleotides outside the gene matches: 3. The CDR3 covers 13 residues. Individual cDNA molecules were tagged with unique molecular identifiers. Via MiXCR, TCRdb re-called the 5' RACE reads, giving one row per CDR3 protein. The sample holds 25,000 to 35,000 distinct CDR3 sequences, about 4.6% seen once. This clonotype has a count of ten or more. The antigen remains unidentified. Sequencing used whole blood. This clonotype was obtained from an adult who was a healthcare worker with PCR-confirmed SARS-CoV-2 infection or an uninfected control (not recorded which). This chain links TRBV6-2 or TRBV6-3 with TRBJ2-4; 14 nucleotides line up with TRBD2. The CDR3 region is CASSPGTSGSQYF. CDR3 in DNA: TGTGCCAGCAGTCCGGGGACTAGCGGGAGTCAGTACTTC.